Shown below are 27 T cell receptor beta chains from a single sample sequenced in a study of OX40 agonist ivuxolimab in advanced cancers. The protocol was immunoSEQ multiplex PCR, while the TCRdb copy is restricted to in-frame clones and leaves out a portion. The repertoire holds roughly 100,000 clones, with 70% to 90% as singletons. The source material was CD4+ or CD8+ T cells sorted from blood, sampled in a trial of the OX40 agonist ivuxolimab. The receptors derive from an adult with an advanced solid tumor such as melanoma, head and neck, liver or kidney cancer.

V usage is TRBV6-6 and J usage is TRBJ2-7; D may correspond to TRBD1 or TRBD2 (5 bases each). The germline CDR1 and CDR2 sequences are MNHNY and SVGAGI (reference sequence). This CDR3 spans 11 amino acids. Trimming removed 7 bases from V and 5 bases from J, with 9 bases in between. The CDR3 loop reads CASKLGDEQYF. For the CDR3, the DNA is TGTGCCAGCAAATTGGGGGACGAGCAGTACTTC.

Only a few counts were recorded for this clone. The chain couples TRBV25-1 to TRBJ2-5; tentative D call: TRBD2 (5 bases). Germline values: CDR1 MGHDK, CDR2 SYGVNS. Trimming took 5 bases from V and 1 from J, leaving 11 bases between them. CDR3 length: 14 residues. CDR3 in amino acids: CASSRGGSQETQYF. In DNA form, the CDR3 reads TGTGCCAGCAGTCGCGGAGGCAGCCAAGAGACCCAGTACTTC.

The chain joins TRBV19 to TRBJ2-4, with 7 bases identical to TRBD1. The CDR3 spans 16 residues. V trimming: 6 bases; J trimming: 7 bases; junction bases outside the gene matches: 15. CDR1 and CDR2 from the germline V gene are LNHDA and SQIVND (reference sequence). CDR3 in amino acids: CASSYYVNRGSNIQYF. The DNA for the CDR3 is TGTGCCAGTAGCTATTACGTGAACAGGGGTAGCAACATTCAGTACTTC.

The sample holds a few counts of this clone. The chain is built from TRBV7-6 and TRBJ2-2; D is possibly TRBD2 (6 bases). The CDR3 is 15 amino acids. V was clipped by 3 bases and J by 6 bases, with 14 bases between them. Germline V lookup: CDR1 SGHVS, CDR2 FNYEAQ. DNA for the CDR3: TGTGCCAGCAGCTTTGGAGGGAGTTTAGCCGGGGAGCTGTTTTTT. Its translation is CASSFGGSLAGELFF. Combining the CDR3 with reference TRBV7-6 and TRBJ2-2 gives the whole variable domain GAGVSQSPRYKVTKRGQDVALRCDPISGHVSLYWYRQALGQGPEFLTYFNYEAQQDKSGLPNDRFSAERPEGSISTLTIQRTEQRDSAMYRCASSFGGSLAGELFFGEGSRLTVL.

The V gene is TRBV7-2, the J gene TRBJ2-5; D is unclear. The germline V and J ends were trimmed by 1 base and 4 bases, with 7 bases remaining between them. CDR3 length equals 13 residues. The germline gives CDR1 SGHTA, CDR2 FQGNSA. This CDR3 is CASSLVSGETQYF. DNA of the CDR3: TGTGCCAGCAGCTTAGTCTCGGGAGAGACCCAGTACTTC.

The rearrangement uses TRBV27 and TRBJ2-1; 9 bases match TRBD1. Per germline, CDR1 MNHEY and CDR2 SMNVEV (reference sequence). The trim removed 4 bases at V and 14 bases at J, leaving 3 bases unmatched. The CDR3 has 11 residues. CDR3 nucleotides: TGTGCCAGCAGTTACAGGGGGCGCAAGTTCTTC. It translates to CASSYRGRKFF.

About this clone: At one end, the junction sequence differs from germline, possibly due to a read error. This chain connects TRBV7-9 to TRBJ1-5, with TRBD1 matching 11 bases. Germline-derived CDR1 and CDR2 are SEHNR and FQNEAQ (reference sequence). There are 12 residues in the CDR3. CDR3 protein: CASSLGGQGASF. DNA for the CDR3: TGTGCCAGCAGCTTAGGCGGACAGGGGGCGAGTTTT.

This clone showed up just once. This chain joins TRBV9 and TRBJ1-6; 9 nucleotides agree with TRBD1. With 2 bases clipped from V and 8 bases from J, the junction kept 14 bases outside the gene matches. The CDR3 is made up of 18 amino acids. CDR1 SGDLS and CDR2 YYNGEE come from the germline V gene. The CDR3 nucleotides are TGTGCCAGCAGCGTTACCCTTAACGCGGGACAGGGATATTCACCCCTCCACTTT. Residues: CASSVTLNAGQGYSPLHF.

This clone came up once. This rearrangement joins TRBV4-1 to TRBJ2-3; tentative D call: TRBD2 (5 bases). V lost 4 bases to trimming and J lost 4 bases, with 15 bases between them. CDR1 and CDR2 (germline): MGHRA, YSYEKL. The CDR3 is made up of 15 amino acids. The CDR3 here is CASSPLGSRSDTQYF. The CDR3 DNA sequence: TGCGCCAGCAGCCCGCTTGGGAGCCGATCAGATACGCAGTATTTT.

The chain links TRBV6-1 to TRBJ2-7; D uncertain. The CDR3 totals 14 residues. The germline CDR1 and CDR2 sequences are MNHNS and SASEGT. With 2 bases removed from V and 0 bases from J, the gap between germline ends came to 8 bases. The CDR3 sequence is CASSEQDPSYEQYF. DNA of the CDR3: TGTGCCAGCAGTGAACAGGATCCCTCCTACGAGCAGTACTTC.

The genes are TRBV6-6 and TRBJ2-5; TRBD1 agrees at 9 bases. The closer fit of TRBJ2-7 to the DNA end suggests the J call may be wrong. Germline V gives CDR1 MNHNY, CDR2 SVGAGI (reference sequence). This CDR3 spans 14 amino acids. The CDR3 DNA is TGTGCCAGCAGCCCGGGACAGGGAATTCGCGAGCAGTACTTC. Translated, it gives CASSPGQGIREQYF.

The CDR3 spells CASGGQREETQYF. The DNA for the CDR3 is TGCGCCAGCGGGGGACAGAGAGAAGAGACCCAGTACTTC. This rearrangement joins TRBV5-1 to TRBJ2-5, with 7 bases that match TRBD1. CDR3 length equals 13 residues. CDR1 is SGHRS, CDR2 YFSETQ, per germline. V lost 7 bases to trimming and J lost 3 bases; unmatched junction nucleotides: 6. Drawing the rest from reference TRBV5-1 and TRBJ2-5, the complete variable domain is KAGVTQTPRYLIKTRGQQVTLSCSPISGHRSVSWYQQTPGQGLQFLFEYFSETQRNKGNFPGRFSGRQFSNSRSEMNVSTLELGDSALYLCASGGQREETQYFGPGTRLLVL.

The chain employs TRBV9 and TRBJ2-4, with a tentative D call TRBD2 (5 bases). The CDR3 consists of 13 residues. CDR1 is SGDLS, CDR2 YYNGEE, per germline. The V gene lost 3 bases and the J gene lost 5 bases, with 9 bases spanning the gap. The CDR3 DNA reads as TGTGCCAGCAGCGCCGCGAGGGAAAACATTCAGTACTTC. Encoded protein: CASSAARENIQYF.

The rearrangement uses TRBV7-2 and TRBJ2-2; D is unclear. Germline values: CDR1 SGHTA, CDR2 FQGNSA. This CDR3 is 15 amino acids long. V lost 2 bases and J 4 bases, leaving 11 bases between the germline ends. As DNA, the CDR3 is TGTGCCAGCAGCTTAAATGCCGGTCGCACCGGGGAGCTGTTTTTT. Residues: CASSLNAGRTGELFF.

The J gene is TRBJ2-7, the V gene TRBV4-2; D is unresolved. The CDR3 loop spans 15 amino acids. CDR1 is LGHNA, CDR2 YNFKEQ, per germline. The V end lost 3 bases, the J end lost 7 bases, and 19 bases lay between the germline ends. The CDR3 DNA reads as TGTGCCAGCAGCCAGGAGCTTTCGGGCCCTAGGGAGCAGTACTTC. Amino acid sequence: CASSQELSGPREQYF.

This rearrangement joins TRBV5-1 to TRBJ1-2; unclear D gene. Between the trimmed V and J ends, which lost 4 bases and 0 bases, there was a span of 7 bases. Looked up from germline, CDR1 is SGHRS and CDR2 is YFSETQ. There are 13 residues in the CDR3. In nucleotides, the CDR3 is TGCGCCAGCAGCGGAAAGCCTAACTATGGCTACACCTTC. It translates to CASSGKPNYGYTF.

The V gene is TRBV4-3, the J gene TRBJ1-1, with D maybe TRBD1 (5 bases). CDR3 length equals 18 residues. The germline V gene has CDR1 LGHNA and CDR2 YSLEER. With 0 bases removed from V and 1 base from J, the gap between germline ends came to 18 bases. The CDR3 DNA reads TGCGCCAGCAGCCAAGACTCATGGGGGGAGCATCGGAACACTGAAGCTTTCTTT. This encodes CASSQDSWGEHRNTEAFF.

This clone was found once. This chain uses TRBV4-1 with TRBJ2-2, with D possibly being TRBD1 (6 bases). The CDR3 extends over 13 amino acids. Germline CDR1 and CDR2: MGHRA and YSYEKL. V was trimmed by 2 bases and J by 8 bases, leaving 9 bases between them. CDR3 sequence: CASSQTGLGELFF. DNA for the CDR3: TGCGCCAGCAGCCAAACAGGGTTAGGGGAGCTGTTTTTT.

The J gene is TRBJ2-5, the V gene TRBV28; D gene unclear. Looked up from germline, CDR1 is MDHEN and CDR2 is SYDVKM. Trimming took off 9 bases at V and 5 bases at J, with 7 bases between the two ends. The CDR3 has 10 amino acids. DNA of the CDR3: TGTGCCAGTAAGGAGGAGACCCAGTACTTC. Protein product: CASKEETQYF.

The V and J genes are TRBV6-5 and TRBJ2-3, with 7 positions matching TRBD2. J was trimmed by 6 bases and V by 6 bases; bases with no gene match: 12. CDR3 length: 15 residues. From germline, CDR1 is MNHEY and CDR2 SVGAGI. As DNA, the CDR3 is TGTGCCAGCAGCCCCCTCGGGAGGCCGGGGGATACGCAGTATTTT. Protein product: CASSPLGRPGDTQYF.

The chain joins TRBV5-1 to TRBJ1-2; maybe TRBD1 (5 bases). This CDR3 has 13 amino acids. V was shortened by 4 bases and J by 8 bases, with 15 bases between the two germline ends. Germline values: CDR1 SGHRS, CDR2 YFSETQ. CDR3 coding DNA: TGCGCCAGCAGCCCCAGAGGGACGAGGGGCTACACCTTC. This encodes CASSPRGTRGYTF.

The chain recombines TRBV11-3 with TRBJ2-7; D is undetermined. There are 13 residues in the CDR3. Germline V CDR1 and CDR2: SGHNT, YENEEA. V lost 1 base to trimming and J lost 5 bases, with 9 bases between them. The CDR3 spells CASSLATKDEQYF. CDR3 nucleotide sequence: TGTGCCAGCAGCTTAGCGACCAAAGACGAGCAGTACTTC.

The V and J genes are TRBV19 and TRBJ1-5, with TRBD1 as a possible D gene (5 bases). There are 13 residues in the CDR3. The germline gives CDR1 LNHDA, CDR2 SQIVND (reference sequence). The V end lost 5 bases, the J end lost 5 bases, and 10 bases lay between the germline ends. This CDR3 reads CASSLAGHQPQHF. The CDR3 DNA reads TGTGCCAGTAGTCTGGCAGGGCATCAGCCCCAGCATTTT.

This sequence joins TRBV28 and TRBJ2-7; 10 bases are shared with TRBD2. Losses at the gene ends were 8 bases for V and 3 bases for J; bases not matched to a gene: 4. The CDR3 consists of 13 residues. Germline V gene data show CDR1 as MDHEN and CDR2 as SYDVKM. The CDR3 sequence is CASGSSGSYEQYF. The CDR3 nucleotides read TGTGCCAGCGGGTCTAGCGGGAGCTACGAGCAGTACTTC.

This clone came up once. The rearrangement links TRBV5-1 to TRBJ2-3; possible D gene TRBD2, 5 bases. Germline V lookup: CDR1 SGHRS, CDR2 YFSETQ. There are 14 residues in the CDR3. Between the trimmed V and J ends, which lost 2 bases and 4 bases, there was a span of 11 bases. The CDR3, as DNA: TGCGCCAGCAGCTTTAGCTCGGAGGCAGATACGCAGTATTTT. This translates into CASSFSSEADTQYF.

The V and J genes are TRBV2 and TRBJ2-2; D uncertain. The CDR3 sequence is 14 residues long. From germline, CDR1 is SNHLY and CDR2 FYNNEI. The V end was cut by 5 bases, the J end by 7 bases, with 14 bases between. The CDR3: CASSPRSVVGELFF. CDR3 nucleotides: TGTGCCAGCAGTCCTAGAAGCGTGGTCGGGGAGCTGTTTTTT.

J is TRBJ2-1 and V is TRBV4-1; 9 nucleotides line up with TRBD2. Germline loops: CDR1 MGHRA, CDR2 YSYEKL. V dropped 1 base and J dropped 2; count of bases not matched to a gene: 6. CDR3 length equals 17 residues. CDR3 region: CASSQGVAGVTYNEQFF. The DNA for the CDR3 is TGCGCCAGCAGCCAAGGGGTAGCGGGAGTTACCTACAATGAGCAGTTCTTC.